The rows below give T cell receptor beta chains drawn from one sample of a study of patients and donors after allogeneic stem cell transplantation. TCRdb re-called the RT-PCR reads with MiXCR, one entry per CDR3 protein. This table holds roughly 880,000 distinct CDR3 sequences, more than 15% found once. The sample was blood, either unsorted or a sorted T cell fraction (not recorded which). The receptors here all came from a human donor who was either an allogeneic HSCT recipient or a stem cell or donor lymphocyte infusion donor (not recorded which). It is not recorded whose cells these are; they may come from a transplant donor. Both conserved end residues are part of each CDR3. The D gene is left open where the match is weak. Clone sizes are given selectively: once, few, many, or a class where the clone is expanded.

v_gene: TRBV18
abundance: NA
j_gene: TRBJ1-1
d_gene: NA
CDR3nt: TGTGCCAGCTCGTCGAGGTACACTGAAGCTTTCTTT
CDR3aa: CASSSRYTEAFF

v_gene: TRBV11-2
abundance: NA
j_gene: TRBJ2-6
d_gene: NA
CDR3nt: TGTGCCAGCAGCCATCCCTGGGTCAGACGAAGCTCTGGGGCCAACGTCCTGACTTTC
CDR3aa: CASSHPWVRRSSGANVLTF

v_gene: TRBV20-1
abundance: NA
j_gene: TRBJ2-7
d_gene: NA
CDR3nt: TGCAGTGCCCTAACAGGTCGGACTTCCTACGAGCAGTACTTC
CDR3aa: CSALTGRTSYEQYF

v_gene: TRBV20-1
abundance: few
j_gene: TRBJ2-7
d_gene: NA
CDR3nt: TGCAGTGCTAGGGTCGGGGGCGGACTCTACGAGCAGTACTTC
CDR3aa: CSARVGGGLYEQYF

v_gene: TRBV20-1
abundance: NA
j_gene: TRBJ2-7
d_gene: NA
CDR3nt: TGCAGTGCTAGAGATTACAGGGAAAGTCCCGGCGAGCAGTACTTC
CDR3aa: CSARDYRESPGEQYF

v_gene: TRBV7-9
abundance: few
j_gene: TRBJ2-4
d_gene: NA
CDR3nt: TGTGCCAGCAGTCCAGGAACCGACAGCCTAGGCAAAAACATTCAGTACTTC
CDR3aa: CASSPGTDSLGKNIQYF

v_gene: TRBV15
abundance: NA
j_gene: TRBJ1-2
d_gene: NA
CDR3nt: TGTGCCACCAGCAGAGATAGGAGGTACGGCTACACCTTC
CDR3aa: CATSRDRRYGYTF

v_gene: TRBV9
abundance: few
j_gene: TRBJ2-3
d_gene: NA
CDR3nt: TGTGCCAGCAGCTCGAGGGGGGCTCAGAACACAGATACGCAGTATTTT
CDR3aa: CASSSRGAQNTDTQYF

v_gene: TRBV6-1
abundance: once
j_gene: TRBJ1-5
d_gene: NA
CDR3nt: TGTGCCAGCAGTGGATTAGACAGGTCTTTCGGGCAGCCCCAGCATTTT
CDR3aa: CASSGLDRSFGQPQHF

v_gene: TRBV20-1
abundance: NA
j_gene: TRBJ1-1
d_gene: NA
CDR3nt: TGCAGTGCTAAGCAGCTGAACACTGAAGCTTTCTTT
CDR3aa: CSAKQLNTEAFF

v_gene: TRBV7-2
abundance: NA
j_gene: TRBJ1-2
d_gene: NA
CDR3nt: TGTGCCAGCAGCTTAGCCGGTCGACAGCCTTCTAACTATGGCTACACCTTC
CDR3aa: CASSLAGRQPSNYGYTF

v_gene: TRBV6-2/TRBV6-3
abundance: NA
j_gene: TRBJ1-1
d_gene: NA
CDR3nt: TGTGCCAGCAGCCACTTGGACAGTGAAGCTTTCTTT
CDR3aa: CASSHLDSEAFF

v_gene: TRBV6-5
abundance: NA
j_gene: TRBJ1-2
d_gene: TRBD1
CDR3nt: TGTGCCAGCAGTTTCTTGGACAGGGAATACTATGGCTACACCTTC
CDR3aa: CASSFLDREYYGYTF

v_gene: TRBV10-3
abundance: NA
j_gene: TRBJ2-7
d_gene: TRBD1
CDR3nt: TGTGCCATCAGCTACGGACAGGGCGTCCCTTACGAGCAGTACTTC
CDR3aa: CAISYGQGVPYEQYF

v_gene: TRBV20-1
abundance: NA
j_gene: TRBJ2-7
d_gene: TRBD2
CDR3nt: TGCAGTGCCCGTGGACTAGCGGGAGGTACCAGCTACGAGCAGTACTTC
CDR3aa: CSARGLAGGTSYEQYF

v_gene: TRBV30
abundance: NA
j_gene: TRBJ2-6
d_gene: NA
CDR3nt: TGTGCCTGGAGTGCAGGGTCGGGGGCCAACGTCCTGACTTTC
CDR3aa: CAWSAGSGANVLTF

v_gene: TRBV11-2
abundance: NA
j_gene: TRBJ1-4
d_gene: TRBD1
CDR3nt: TGTGCCAGCAGAAGCCACGGGACAGAACTCGAAAAACTGTTTTTT
CDR3aa: CASRSHGTELEKLFF

v_gene: TRBV30
abundance: few
j_gene: TRBJ1-5
d_gene: NA
CDR3nt: TGTGCCTGGAGCGGAAACCGGAGGGTTCAGCCCCAGCATTTT
CDR3aa: CAWSGNRRVQPQHF

v_gene: TRBV28
abundance: once
j_gene: TRBJ2-3
d_gene: NA
CDR3nt: TGTGCCAGCAGTTTTGGGCCCACCGGGCTTTCGGGCACAGATACGCAGTATTTT
CDR3aa: CASSFGPTGLSGTDTQYF

v_gene: TRBV5-1
abundance: many
j_gene: TRBJ2-7
d_gene: TRBD1
CDR3nt: TGCGCCAGCAGCCCGGACAGGGACCACGAGCAGTACTTC
CDR3aa: CASSPDRDHEQYF

v_gene: TRBV3-1
abundance: NA
j_gene: TRBJ2-7
d_gene: NA
CDR3nt: TGTGCCAGCAGCCAAGGGGGGGGCCTGACCCACGAGCAGTACTTC
CDR3aa: CASSQGGGLTHEQYF

v_gene: TRBV20-1
abundance: NA
j_gene: TRBJ2-1
d_gene: NA
CDR3nt: TGCAGTGCCGCGGGACCCAAGGGGGATGAGCAGTTCTTC
CDR3aa: CSAAGPKGDEQFF

v_gene: TRBV15
abundance: few
j_gene: TRBJ2-1
d_gene: NA
CDR3nt: TGTGCCACCAGCAGAGGCTTTAGCGGCTCCTACAATGAGCAGTTCTTC
CDR3aa: CATSRGFSGSYNEQFF

v_gene: TRBV27
abundance: many
j_gene: TRBJ2-3
d_gene: NA
CDR3nt: TGTGCCAGCAGAAAGCTTCTTCCCACAGATACGCAGTATTTT
CDR3aa: CASRKLLPTDTQYF

v_gene: TRBV5-1
abundance: few
j_gene: TRBJ1-2
d_gene: NA
CDR3nt: TGCGCCAGCAGCTTGGGATTGGGGGTGAATTATGGCTACACCTTC
CDR3aa: CASSLGLGVNYGYTF

v_gene: TRBV20-1
abundance: few
j_gene: TRBJ2-1
d_gene: TRBD2
CDR3nt: TGCAGTGCTAGAGTGGGGGGGAGGGATGAGCAGTTCTTC
CDR3aa: CSARVGGRDEQFF